A single sample is the source of the 29 T cell receptor beta chains below, sequenced in a study of blood T cell repertoires in COVID-19. Only in-frame clones appear in the TCRdb table, and some are missing; sequencing was by immunoSEQ multiplex PCR. The data hold about 89,000 clones, with 80% observed a single time. Sequencing input: peripheral blood. The source of these receptors is an elderly woman with acute or convalescent COVID-19.

The chain has TRBV6-1 and TRBJ2-2; the match to TRBD2 covers 10 bases. The CDR3 is 15 amino acids. V lost 2 bases and J lost 6; bases outside the gene matches: 3. The germline gives CDR1 MNHNS, CDR2 SASEGT. CDR3 in amino acids: CASSESLAGAGELFF. The DNA of the CDR3 is TGTGCCAGCAGTGAAAGTCTAGCGGGAGCCGGGGAGCTGTTTTTT.

The chain has TRBV7-8 and TRBJ2-4, with 11 bases that match TRBD1. The CDR3 spans 14 residues. With V trimmed by 5 bases and J by 6 bases, 3 bases remained unmatched. Germline V gives CDR1 SGHVS, CDR2 FQNEAQ. CDR3 amino acids: CASSLGQGANIQYF. CDR3 bases: TGTGCCAGCAGCCTCGGACAGGGGGCAAACATTCAGTACTTC.

This chain connects TRBV4-1 to TRBJ1-1; D is undetermined. Germline-derived CDR1 and CDR2 are MGHRA and YSYEKL. The CDR3 contains 16 residues. Trimming left V 1 base short and J 4 bases short, with 16 bases between. CDR3: CASSQAAGRLSTEAFF. The CDR3 DNA follows: TGCGCCAGCAGCCAAGCAGCCGGCAGACTTTCCACTGAAGCTTTCTTT.

This chain joins TRBV4-1 and TRBJ2-5, with 14 bases matching TRBD2. Unmatched junction bases numbered 12, after V lost 5 bases and J lost 4 bases. CDR3 length: 18 residues. Germline V gene lookup returns CDR1 MGHRA and CDR2 YSYEKL. In nucleotides, the CDR3 is TGCGCCAGCAGCAACGCCGGGACTAGCGGGAGAATAGGAGAGACCCAGTACTTC. It is translated as CASSNAGTSGRIGETQYF.

The J gene is TRBJ1-3, the V gene TRBV19, with a weak D call TRBD1 (6 bases). Trimming pared 8 bases from V and 0 bases from J, leaving 14 bases between. Germline V gene data show CDR1 as LNHDA and CDR2 as SQIVND (reference sequence). There are 15 residues in the CDR3. CDR3 sequence reads: CASLDRHISGNTIYF. The DNA for the CDR3 is TGTGCCAGTCTCGACAGGCACATCTCTGGAAACACCATATATTTT.

V gene TRBV18 combines with J gene TRBJ1-1, with TRBD1 identical over 9 bases. The CDR3 sequence is 16 residues long. J lost 1 base, V lost 3 bases, and 6 bases had no gene match. CDR1 is KGHSH and CDR2 is LQKENI in the germline V gene. The CDR3 nucleotides are TGTGCCAGCTCACCGAACAGGGGGCAGGGGAACACTGAAGCTTTCTTT. Protein product: CASSPNRGQGNTEAFF.

The chain is built from TRBV4-1 and TRBJ2-1; D is ambiguous. Deletions cut 2 bases from V and 0 bases from J, with 5 bases between. This CDR3 spans 14 amino acids. Germline loops: CDR1 MGHRA, CDR2 YSYEKL. The CDR3 sequence: CASSQRVSYNEQFF. In DNA, the CDR3 is TGCGCCAGCAGCCAAAGAGTCTCCTACAATGAGCAGTTCTTC.

V is TRBV5-6 and J is TRBJ2-2; 9 bases align to TRBD2. Germline loops: CDR1 SGHDT, CDR2 YYEEEE. With 3 bases clipped from V and 10 bases from J, the junction kept 16 bases outside the gene matches. The CDR3 contains 17 residues. CDR3 bases: TGTGCCAGCAGCTCCGGGACTAGCCACACTCATATAGAGGAGCTGTTTTTT. It encodes CASSSGTSHTHIEELFF.

The sample holds a few counts of this clone. The chain joins TRBV9 to TRBJ2-1, with 10 bases matching TRBD2. There are 16 residues in the CDR3. Trimming at V came to 0 bases and at J to 4 bases, leaving 4 bases not matched to a gene. CDR1 SGDLS and CDR2 YYNGEE come from the germline V gene. CDR3 protein: CASSVAGSGGYNEQFF. Written as DNA, the CDR3 is TGTGCCAGCAGCGTAGCGGGTAGCGGGGGGTACAATGAGCAGTTCTTC.

CDR3 DNA sequence: TGCGCCAGCAGCCCAGGGGGAAGCACAGATACGCAGTATTTT. Its translation is CASSPGGSTDTQYF. The rearrangement links TRBV5-1 to TRBJ2-3, with 7 bases identical to TRBD1. V was pared by 4 bases and J by 0 bases, with 2 bases of the junction left unmatched. CDR3 length equals 14 residues. Germline V lookup: CDR1 SGHRS, CDR2 YFSETQ.

CDR3 nucleotides: TGTGCCAGTAGTATTACTAGCGGGGGGAGCCAAGAGACCCAGTACTTC. It codes for CASSITSGGSQETQYF. This chain connects TRBV19 to TRBJ2-5; 12 bases map to TRBD2. Germline assignment: CDR1 LNHDA and CDR2 SQIVND (reference sequence). The CDR3 runs 16 residues. V shed 3 bases and J 1 base; nucleotides not matched to a gene: 3. The variable domain in full, completed from reference TRBV19 and TRBJ2-5, reads DGGITQSPKYLFRKEGQNVTLSCEQNLNHDAMYWYRQDPGQGLRLIYYSQIVNDFQKGDIAEGYSVSREKKESFPLTVTSAQKNPTAFYLCASSITSGGSQETQYFGPGTRLLVL.

The gene calls are TRBV5-1 and TRBJ1-2; 9 bases align to TRBD1. Germline values: CDR1 SGHRS, CDR2 YFSETQ. The ends lost 4 bases at V and 8 bases at J; junction bases unmatched: 9. The CDR3 is 14 amino acids. CDR3 DNA sequence: TGCGCCAGCAGCGCCGGGACAGGGACGAGGGGCTACACCTTC. Its protein is CASSAGTGTRGYTF.

The gene calls are TRBV18 and TRBJ1-2; maybe TRBD1 (5 bases). The CDR3 is 12 residues long. From germline, CDR1 is KGHSH and CDR2 LQKENI. With 3 bases removed from V and 8 bases from J, the gap between germline ends came to 10 bases. CDR3 DNA: TGTGCCAGCTCACCGGCAGGGCAGGGCTACACCTTC. The encoded protein is CASSPAGQGYTF.

V usage is TRBV5-1 and J usage is TRBJ2-3; 10 nucleotides match TRBD2. Germline V gene sequence: CDR1 SGHRS, CDR2 YFSETQ. J lost 2 bases, V lost 0 bases, and 6 bases had no gene match. CDR3 length: 17 amino acids. As DNA, the CDR3 is TGCGCCAGCAGCTTGGAACTAGCGGGGACAAACACAGATACGCAGTATTTT. It translates to CASSLELAGTNTDTQYF.

In its sample, this clone was seen once. The rearrangement joins TRBV9 to TRBJ2-1; 12 bases align to TRBD1. This CDR3 comprises 15 residues. Germline CDR1 reads SGDLS; CDR2 reads YYNGEE. After removal of 0 bases from V and 10 bases from J, the junction contained 5 bases not matched to a gene. CDR3 coding DNA: TGTGCCAGCAGCGTAGACGGGACAGGGGGCATGGAGCAGTTCTTC. Amino acids: CASSVDGTGGMEQFF.

This chain joins TRBV4-1 and TRBJ2-5; no definite D call. The V gene lost 1 base and the J gene lost 2 bases, with 5 bases spanning the gap. The CDR3 totals 13 residues. Germline CDR1 MGHRA, CDR2 YSYEKL. Written as DNA, the CDR3 is TGCGCCAGCAGCCAAGCCCTGCAAGAGACCCAGTACTTC. The encoded protein is CASSQALQETQYF.

The chain has TRBV2 and TRBJ2-7; TRBD2 matches at 8 bases. V was clipped by 8 bases and J by 1 base; unmatched bases: 7. The germline gives CDR1 SNHLY, CDR2 FYNNEI. The CDR3 is made up of 14 amino acids. The CDR3 loop is CASRASGGSYEQYF. Written as DNA, the CDR3 is TGTGCCAGCCGTGCAAGCGGGGGTTCCTACGAGCAGTACTTC.

The rearrangement joins TRBV7-3 to TRBJ1-6; 8 bases line up with TRBD1. This CDR3 has 14 amino acids. CDR1 is SGHTA and CDR2 is FQGTGA in the germline V gene. The V segment lost 5 bases and the J segment 10 bases; nucleotides outside the gene matches: 7. CDR3: CASSLGQVGSPLHF. CDR3 in DNA: TGTGCCAGCAGCCTGGGACAGGTCGGATCACCCCTCCACTTT. Full variable domain (rest looked up from reference TRBV7-3 and TRBJ1-6): GAGVSQTPSNKVTEKGKYVELRCDPISGHTALYWYRQSLGQGPEFLIYFQGTGAADDSGLPNDRFFAVRPEGSVSTLKIQRTERGDSAVYLCASSLGQVGSPLHFGNGTRLTVT.

The chain is built from TRBV10-3 and TRBJ1-3, with 8 bases matching TRBD1. The V segment lost 7 bases and the J segment 8 bases; nucleotides outside the gene matches: 10. The CDR3 sequence is 14 residues long. Per germline, CDR1 ENHRY and CDR2 SYGVKD. The CDR3 loop reads CAIKRTGSFDTIYF. CDR3 DNA sequence: TGTGCCATCAAGAGGACAGGGTCTTTTGACACCATATATTTT.

The genes are TRBV19 and TRBJ2-1; unclear D gene. Trimming removed 3 bases from V and 6 bases from J, with 6 bases in between. Germline V gene lookup returns CDR1 LNHDA and CDR2 SQIVND (reference sequence). CDR3 length equals 12 residues. CDR3 in amino acids: CASSMNSNEQFF. The CDR3 DNA sequence: TGTGCCAGTAGTATGAACTCCAATGAGCAGTTCTTC.

CDR3 sequence: CASSLNKGAFF. As DNA, the CDR3 is TGTGCCAGCAGCTTAAATAAGGGGGCTTTCTTT. The chain employs TRBV7-6 and TRBJ1-1, with D perhaps TRBD1 (5 bases). The germline V gene has CDR1 SGHVS and CDR2 FNYEAQ. This CDR3 has 11 amino acids. The V end lost 2 bases, the J end lost 11 bases, and 9 bases lay between the germline ends.

The CDR3 here is CASSLYSGNTIYF. DNA of the CDR3: TGTGCCAGCAGTTTGTACTCTGGAAACACCATATATTTT. The V call is TRBV12-3 or TRBV12-4, the J call TRBJ1-3, with D unresolved. V lost 3 bases and J 0 bases, leaving 3 bases between the germline ends. The CDR3 loop spans 13 amino acids.

This clone was picked up a small number of times. The chain has TRBV7-9 and TRBJ2-7; no clear D. The CDR3 consists of 14 residues. Trimming took 1 base from V and 4 from J, leaving 11 bases between them. Germline V gives CDR1 SEHNR, CDR2 FQNEAQ (reference sequence). The CDR3 is CASSLVAVPYEQYF. The CDR3 DNA reads TGTGCCAGCAGCTTAGTGGCAGTCCCTTACGAGCAGTACTTC. Looking up the rest from reference TRBV7-9 and TRBJ2-7 gives the full variable domain: DTGVSQNPRHKITKRGQNVTFRCDPISEHNRLYWYRQTLGQGPEFLTYFQNEAQLEKSRLLSDRFSAERPKGSFSTLEIQRTEQGDSAMYLCASSLVAVPYEQYFGPGTRLTVT.

The V gene is TRBV5-8, the J gene TRBJ2-2, with D tentatively TRBD1 (6 bases). The CDR3 has 14 amino acids. V lost 4 bases and J 4 bases, leaving 11 bases between the germline ends. CDR1 SGHTS and CDR2 YDEGEE come from the germline V gene. CDR3 sequence: CASSLQGFTGELFF. CDR3 DNA sequence: TGTGCCAGCAGCCTACAGGGTTTCACCGGGGAGCTGTTTTTT. Combining the CDR3 with reference TRBV5-8 and TRBJ2-2 gives the whole variable domain EAGVTQSPTHLIKTRGQQATLRCSPISGHTSVYWYQQALGLGLQFLLWYDEGEERNRGNFPPRFSGRQFPNYSSELNVNALELEDSALYLCASSLQGFTGELFFGEGSRLTVL.

The gene calls are TRBV5-1 and TRBJ1-2; D is unresolved. This CDR3 is 11 amino acids long. Trimming removed 5 bases from V and 7 bases from J, with 9 bases in between. CDR1 is SGHRS, CDR2 YFSETQ, per germline. CDR3 protein: CASRRELGYTF. DNA of the CDR3: TGCGCCAGCAGGAGGGAACTTGGCTACACCTTC.

The J gene is TRBJ2-5, the V gene TRBV30; D is uncertain. The length of the CDR3 is 13 residues. Germline CDR1 and CDR2: GTSNPN and SVGIG (reference sequence). Trimming took off 3 bases at V and 1 base at J, with 9 bases between the two ends. CDR3 residues: CAWSRSTQETQYF. CDR3 nucleotide sequence: TGTGCCTGGAGCCGAAGCACCCAAGAGACCCAGTACTTC.

V gene TRBV7-2 combines with J gene TRBJ2-7; 7 bases map to TRBD1. Germline V gene sequence: CDR1 SGHTA, CDR2 FQGNSA. The V gene end was trimmed by 1 base and the J gene end by 1 base; junction bases not matched to a gene: 4. The length of the CDR3 is 15 residues. The CDR3 DNA is TGTGCCAGCAGCTTAGGACAGGGCCTATCCTACGAGCAGTACTTC. Amino acid sequence: CASSLGQGLSYEQYF.

This clone came up a few times. V usage is TRBV10-3 and J usage is TRBJ1-4, with 9 bases lining up with TRBD1. J was trimmed by 7 bases and V by 3 bases; bases with no gene match: 3. The germline CDR1 and CDR2 sequences are ENHRY and SYGVKD. The CDR3 spans 14 residues. Here the CDR3 DNA reads TGTGCCATCAGTGAACAGGGGGCGAGTGAAAAACTGTTTTTT. Protein sequence: CAISEQGASEKLFF.

The V and J genes are TRBV7-2 and TRBJ2-1; 11 bases are a match to TRBD2. Trimming at V came to 4 bases and at J to 0 bases, leaving 11 bases not matched to a gene. The CDR3 totals 19 residues. Germline V lookup: CDR1 SGHTA, CDR2 FQGNSA. The CDR3 coding sequence is TGTGCCAGCAGCTCGGCGGGACTAGCGGTCTTAAGCTCCTACAATGAGCAGTTCTTC. Its protein product is CASSSAGLAVLSSYNEQFF.